What follows are 29 T cell receptor beta chains derived from one specimen sequenced in a study of blood T cell repertoires in COVID-19 (dated by TCRdb to the early 2020s). Preparation of the library involved the immunoSEQ multiplex PCR assay. TCRdb limited this immuneACCESS table to in-frame rearrangements with V and J called. A share of clones is missing; checked studies link under half to unresolved V genes, and the rest is unexplained. The sample profile shows 300,000 to 350,000 clones; roughly 90% of them were found once. The ten top clones hold roughly 2.9% of the sample. What was sequenced was peripheral blood. The receptors here all came from a woman in her thirties with COVID-19, enrolled during active disease.

The V gene is TRBV7-9, the J gene TRBJ2-3; 7 bases agree with TRBD1. Germline V gene sequence: CDR1 SEHNR, CDR2 FQNEAQ (reference sequence). The V and J ends lost 5 bases and 2 bases, in that order; junction bases with no gene match: 7. This CDR3 has 15 residues. CDR3 residues: CASSLDRDFTDTQYF. CDR3 in DNA: TGTGCCAGCAGCCTAGACAGGGATTTCACAGATACGCAGTATTTT.

The chain is built from TRBV19 and TRBJ1-1; tentatively, D is TRBD1 (5 bases). This CDR3 contains 12 residues. Trimming shortened V by 5 bases and J by 4 bases, and 8 bases separated the two germline ends. Germline CDR1 reads LNHDA; CDR2 reads SQIVND (reference sequence). This chain's CDR3 is CASSRGSTEAFF. The CDR3 bases are TGTGCCAGTAGTCGGGGGAGCACTGAAGCTTTCTTT.

The V and J genes are TRBV9 and TRBJ2-3; 9 positions match TRBD2. From germline, CDR1 is SGDLS and CDR2 YYNGEE. V shed 0 bases, J shed 10 bases, and the junction held 9 bases outside the gene matches. CDR3 length equals 15 residues. In DNA form, the CDR3 reads TGTGCCAGCAGCGTAGGGGGACTAGCCGCCGACGCGCAGTATTTT. This encodes CASSVGGLAADAQYF.

The V call is TRBV5-1, the J call TRBJ1-6; the match to TRBD1 covers 7 bases. V was clipped by 0 bases and J by 7 bases; unmatched bases: 4. Germline lookup yields CDR1 SGHRS and CDR2 YFSETQ. The CDR3 is 15 residues long. The CDR3 DNA sequence: TGCGCCAGCAGCTTGGGGCCAGGGGGGAATTCACCCCTCCACTTT. Its protein is CASSLGPGGNSPLHF.

The rearrangement links TRBV7-8 to TRBJ2-1, with 14 bases aligning to TRBD2. Germline lookup yields CDR1 SGHVS and CDR2 FQNEAQ. Trimming took 5 bases from V and 2 from J; bases not matched to a gene: 5. This CDR3 has 17 amino acids. The CDR3 region is CASSPRTSGGPYNEQFF. The DNA for the CDR3 is TGTGCCAGCAGCCCCCGGACTAGCGGGGGGCCCTACAATGAGCAGTTCTTC.

The chain links TRBV7-2 to TRBJ2-3; D is possibly TRBD1 (5 bases). V lost 3 bases and J 8 bases, leaving 18 bases between the germline ends. The length of the CDR3 is 15 residues. CDR1 and CDR2 from the germline V gene are SGHTA and FQGNSA. The CDR3 DNA is TGTGCCAGCAGCTTCGTCCCGTCCTCTAGGGGTACGCAGTATTTT. It specifies CASSFVPSSRGTQYF.

The chain recombines TRBV30 with TRBJ1-1, with D possibly being TRBD1 (6 bases). Germline CDR1 GTSNPN, CDR2 SVGIG (reference sequence). Trimming left V 6 bases short and J 1 base short, with 9 bases between. This CDR3 comprises 12 residues. The CDR3 here is CACLQGNTEAFF. CDR3 in DNA: TGTGCCTGCTTACAGGGGAACACTGAAGCTTTCTTT.

The J gene is TRBJ2-1, the V gene TRBV7-2; 9 positions match TRBD1. The V segment lost 1 base and the J segment 9 bases; nucleotides outside the gene matches: 4. The CDR3 totals 14 residues. The germline V gene has CDR1 SGHTA and CDR2 FQGNSA. DNA for the CDR3: TGTGCCAGCAGCTTAGACAGGGGGCATGGTGAGCAGTTCTTC. Translation: CASSLDRGHGEQFF.

As to this clone: Other DNA sequences in this specimen translate into the identical CDR3. The J gene is TRBJ2-5, the V gene TRBV5-1; 7 bases map to TRBD1. With V trimmed by 2 bases and J by 1 base, 2 bases remained unmatched. Germline V lookup: CDR1 SGHRS, CDR2 YFSETQ. The CDR3 length is 14 residues. CDR3 nucleotide sequence: TGCGCCAGCAGCTTCGGACAGGTCCAAGAGACCCAGTACTTC. Its translation is CASSFGQVQETQYF.

This clone was picked up a small number of times. The chain is built from TRBV12-2 and TRBJ2-3; the table assigns TRBD2, which was not confirmed against the DNA. TRBV12-2 is a known pseudogene. The CDR3 covers 14 residues. The CDR3 sequence is CASRLGTFSDTQYF. The CDR3 DNA reads TGTGCAAGTCGCTTAGGGACTTTTTCAGATACGCAGTATTTT.

Note on this clone: Additional DNA sequences in this sample encode the identical CDR3. This rearrangement joins TRBV7-3 to TRBJ1-1, with D possibly matching TRBD1 (5 bases). The germline V gene encodes CDR1 SGHTA and CDR2 FQGTGA. CDR3 length: 13 amino acids. V shed 5 bases and J shed 4 bases, with 11 bases lying between them. CDR3 nucleotide sequence: TGTGCCAGCAGCCCTTCCGGGGGCACTGAAGCTTTCTTT. Protein product: CASSPSGGTEAFF.

The chain combines TRBV5-4 with TRBJ2-1, with 8 bases aligning to TRBD2. The CDR3 is 15 residues long. J lost 8 bases, V lost 7 bases, and 14 bases had no gene match. Germline assignment: CDR1 SGHNT and CDR2 YYREEE (reference sequence). Written as DNA, the CDR3 is TGTGCCAGCGGAACGGGAGGGCCGAGTGGGGATGAGCAGTTCTTC. Protein sequence: CASGTGGPSGDEQFF.

V and J are TRBV4-2 and TRBJ2-5, with 9 bases matching TRBD2. Trimming cost V 1 base and J 5 bases; bases outside gene matches: 14. CDR1 is LGHNA and CDR2 is YNFKEQ in the germline V gene. The CDR3 is 18 residues long. The CDR3: CASSQGSVAGEMGETQYF. The CDR3 DNA follows: TGTGCCAGCAGCCAAGGGTCGGTAGCGGGAGAGATGGGGGAGACCCAGTACTTC.

This chain uses TRBV29-1 with TRBJ1-3; D gene uncertain. The V gene's germline CDR1 is SQVTM and CDR2 ANQGSEA. The CDR3 totals 15 residues. V was clipped by 7 bases and J by 0 bases, with 16 bases between them. This CDR3 reads CSAQKPPSSGNTIYF. CDR3 nucleotide sequence: TGCAGCGCCCAAAAGCCGCCAAGCTCTGGAAACACCATATATTTT.

The chain couples TRBV30 to TRBJ1-2; D unclear. The CDR3 covers 13 residues. V was trimmed by 8 bases and J by 8 bases, leaving 21 bases between them. Germline V gene data show CDR1 as GTSNPN and CDR2 as SVGIG (reference sequence). Here the CDR3 reads CALLGRYIDGYTF. DNA for the CDR3: TGTGCCCTCCTAGGGAGGTATATCGACGGCTACACCTTC.

This clone was recorded once. The rearrangement joins TRBV28 to TRBJ1-6; D not certain. Germline CDR1 MDHEN, CDR2 SYDVKM. There are 12 residues in the CDR3. V gave up 2 bases and J gave up 8 bases, with 4 bases separating them. CDR3 region: CASSLEDSPLHF. The CDR3 nucleotides are TGTGCCAGCAGTTTAGAGGATTCACCCCTCCACTTT.

This chain uses TRBV29-1 with TRBJ1-2; D gene ambiguous. Germline-derived CDR1 and CDR2 are SQVTM and ANQGSEA. The CDR3 length is 11 residues. V lost 7 bases, J lost 2 bases, and 8 bases lay in between. The DNA of the CDR3 is TGCAGCGCCGACAAGAACTATGGCTACACCTTC. Its protein is CSADKNYGYTF.

This clone was seen a single time. The gene calls are TRBV19 and TRBJ1-1; 8 bases map to TRBD1. The CDR3 runs to 14 residues. The germline V gene encodes CDR1 LNHDA and CDR2 SQIVND (reference sequence). V was pared by 6 bases and J by 2 bases, with 5 bases of the junction left unmatched. This chain's CDR3 is CASRRTGRNTEAFF. The CDR3 DNA reads as TGTGCCAGTAGACGGACAGGGAGAAACACTGAAGCTTTCTTT.

The chain combines TRBV19 with TRBJ2-2; weak D call: TRBD1 (6 bases). This CDR3 comprises 19 residues. Germline V gene sequence: CDR1 LNHDA, CDR2 SQIVND (reference sequence). Trimming pared 5 bases from V and 8 bases from J, leaving 30 bases between. The CDR3 here is CASSVPQGPELMVFGELFF. The CDR3 bases are TGTGCCAGTAGTGTACCACAGGGCCCGGAGTTAATGGTTTTTGGGGAGCTGTTTTTT. Filled out from reference TRBV19 and TRBJ2-2, the complete variable domain reads DGGITQSPKYLFRKEGQNVTLSCEQNLNHDAMYWYRQDPGQGLRLIYYSQIVNDFQKGDIAEGYSVSREKKESFPLTVTSAQKNPTAFYLCASSVPQGPELMVFGELFFGEGSRLTVL.

The gene calls are TRBV28 and TRBJ2-2; tentative D call: TRBD2 (6 bases). The CDR3 is 16 residues long. The V end lost 2 bases, the J end lost 6 bases, and 16 bases lay between the germline ends. CDR1 and CDR2 from the germline V gene are MDHEN and SYDVKM. CDR3 residues: CASSLEAGPVPGELFF. DNA of the CDR3: TGTGCCAGCAGTTTAGAAGCGGGTCCTGTACCCGGGGAGCTGTTTTTT. Based on the CDR3 plus reference TRBV28 and TRBJ2-2, the full variable domain is DVKVTQSSRYLVKRTGEKVFLECVQDMDHENMFWYRQDPGLGLRLIYFSYDVKMKEKGDIPEGYSVSREKKERFSLILESASTNQTSMYLCASSLEAGPVPGELFFGEGSRLTVL.

The chain joins TRBV5-1 to TRBJ2-7, with D possibly TRBD2 on 6 matching bases. CDR1 is SGHRS, CDR2 YFSETQ, per germline. V was cut by 2 bases and J by 3 bases, with 24 bases left in between. This CDR3 comprises 18 residues. CDR3 residues: CASSFGTAARRDGYEQYF. The DNA of the CDR3 is TGCGCCAGCAGCTTCGGGACGGCCGCCCGGCGGGATGGCTACGAGCAGTACTTC.

CDR3: CASSLDLGVQETQYF. The DNA for the CDR3 is TGTGCCAGCAGCTTAGATTTAGGGGTTCAAGAGACCCAGTACTTC. The chain is built from TRBV7-9 and TRBJ2-5; possibly TRBD1 for D (5 bases). The CDR3 sequence is 15 residues long. Germline CDR1 SEHNR, CDR2 FQNEAQ (reference sequence). Trimming took off 1 base at V and 2 bases at J, with 11 bases between the two ends.

The chain links TRBV5-4 to TRBJ1-1; possible D gene TRBD1, 5 bases. Trimming removed 1 base at V and 4 bases at J, with 8 bases between. The CDR3 sequence is 13 residues long. Germline lookup yields CDR1 SGHNT and CDR2 YYREEE (reference sequence). As DNA, the CDR3 is TGTGCCAGCAGCTTGCAGGGAGGCACTGAAGCTTTCTTT. Amino acid sequence: CASSLQGGTEAFF.

The genes are TRBV27 and TRBJ1-2, with 7 bases fitting TRBD1. Trimming removed 4 bases from V and 2 bases from J; junction bases left unmatched: 4. The CDR3 is 14 residues long. CDR1 and CDR2 from the germline V gene are MNHEY and SMNVEV (reference sequence). As DNA, the CDR3 is TGTGCCAGCAGTTCCCTGGGACAGAACTATGGCTACACCTTC. Protein sequence: CASSSLGQNYGYTF.

The chain joins TRBV28 to TRBJ2-5; TRBD2 is a possible D gene (6 bases). The CDR3 totals 20 residues. The V end was cut by 3 bases, the J end by 2 bases, with 28 bases between. Germline V CDR1 and CDR2: MDHEN, SYDVKM. Written as DNA, the CDR3 is TGTGCCAGCAGTTTTTTTTCGCTGGTAGGATCCTTGGGGGGACAAGAGACCCAGTACTTC. Its translation is CASSFFSLVGSLGGQETQYF. The complete variable domain, with remaining parts taken from reference TRBV28 and TRBJ2-5, reads DVKVTQSSRYLVKRTGEKVFLECVQDMDHENMFWYRQDPGLGLRLIYFSYDVKMKEKGDIPEGYSVSREKKERFSLILESASTNQTSMYLCASSFFSLVGSLGGQETQYFGPGTRLLVL.

V is TRBV7-2 and J is TRBJ2-7; 9 bases line up with TRBD2. V shed 2 bases, J shed 1 base, and the junction held 6 bases outside the gene matches. This CDR3 is 16 amino acids long. Germline CDR1 reads SGHTA; CDR2 reads FQGNSA. DNA for the CDR3: TGTGCCAGCAGCTTACAAGGACTAGCGTTTTCCTACGAGCAGTACTTC. It specifies CASSLQGLAFSYEQYF.

The chain employs TRBV7-9 and TRBJ2-7, with 9 positions matching TRBD2. The CDR3 runs to 15 residues. J gave up 4 bases and V 4 bases, and 8 bases lay outside the gene matches. CDR1 and CDR2 (germline): SEHNR, FQNEAQ (reference sequence). The CDR3 reads CASSSIAGEWYEQYF. For the CDR3, the DNA is TGTGCCAGCAGCTCAATAGCGGGAGAGTGGTACGAGCAGTACTTC. The full variable domain, in which reference TRBV7-9 and TRBJ2-7 provide the parts outside the CDR3, is DTGVSQNPRHKITKRGQNVTFRCDPISEHNRLYWYRQTLGQGPEFLTYFQNEAQLEKSRLLSDRFSAERPKGSFSTLEIQRTEQGDSAMYLCASSSIAGEWYEQYFGPGTRLTVT.

The CDR3 DNA sequence: TGTGCCAGCAGTTTACGGCGGCAATCCTATGGCTACACCTTC. It codes for CASSLRRQSYGYTF. V gene TRBV27 combines with J gene TRBJ1-2; D is uncertain. This CDR3 contains 14 residues. The germline V gene encodes CDR1 MNHEY and CDR2 SMNVEV (reference sequence). V was shortened by 2 bases and J by 4 bases, with 11 bases between the two germline ends.

V gene TRBV27 combines with J gene TRBJ1-6; 8 bases map to TRBD1. J gave up 10 bases and V 5 bases, and 7 bases lay outside the gene matches. Germline V lookup: CDR1 MNHEY, CDR2 SMNVEV (reference sequence). The CDR3 contains 14 residues. DNA for the CDR3: TGTGCCAGCAGTCCGGGACAGGCCGAGTCACCCCTCCACTTT. This translates into CASSPGQAESPLHF.